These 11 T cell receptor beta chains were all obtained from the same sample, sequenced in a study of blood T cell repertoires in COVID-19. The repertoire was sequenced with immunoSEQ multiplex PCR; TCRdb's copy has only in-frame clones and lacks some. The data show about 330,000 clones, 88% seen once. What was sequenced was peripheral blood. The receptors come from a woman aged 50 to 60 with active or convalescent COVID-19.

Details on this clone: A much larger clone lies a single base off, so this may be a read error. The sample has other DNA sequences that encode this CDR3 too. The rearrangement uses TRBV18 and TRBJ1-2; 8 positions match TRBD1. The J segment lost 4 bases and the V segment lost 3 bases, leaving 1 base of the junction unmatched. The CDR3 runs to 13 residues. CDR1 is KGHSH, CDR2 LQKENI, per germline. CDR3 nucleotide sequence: TGTGCCAGCTCACCGGACAGGGCCTATGGCTACACCTTC. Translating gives CASSPDRAYGYTF.

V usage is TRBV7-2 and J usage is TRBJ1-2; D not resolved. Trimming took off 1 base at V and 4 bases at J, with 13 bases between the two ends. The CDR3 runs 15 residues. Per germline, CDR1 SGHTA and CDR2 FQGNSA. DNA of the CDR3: TGTGCCAGCAGCTTAGGACTAGGCAGGACCTATGGCTACACCTTC. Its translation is CASSLGLGRTYGYTF.

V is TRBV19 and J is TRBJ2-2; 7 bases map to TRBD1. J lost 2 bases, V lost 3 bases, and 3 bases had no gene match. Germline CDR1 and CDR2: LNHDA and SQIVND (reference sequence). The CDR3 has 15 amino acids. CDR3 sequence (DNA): TGTGCCAGTAGTATTGGGACAGTTAACACCGGGGAGCTGTTTTTT. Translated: CASSIGTVNTGELFF.

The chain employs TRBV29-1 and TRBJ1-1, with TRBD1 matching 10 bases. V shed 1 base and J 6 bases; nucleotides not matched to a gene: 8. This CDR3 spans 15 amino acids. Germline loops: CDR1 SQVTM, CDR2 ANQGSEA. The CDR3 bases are TGCAGCGTTGAAGGCTGGGACAGGGGTAGTGCTGAAGCTTTCTTT. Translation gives CSVEGWDRGSAEAFF.

The CDR3 region is CASSGGSLGYTF. CDR3 in DNA: TGTGCCTCTTCAGGGGGCTCTCTCGGCTACACCTTC. The genes are TRBV10-3 and TRBJ1-2; the match to TRBD1 covers 8 bases. Germline V lookup: CDR1 ENHRY, CDR2 SYGVKD. The V and J ends lost 11 bases and 8 bases, in that order; junction bases with no gene match: 10. This CDR3 has 12 residues.

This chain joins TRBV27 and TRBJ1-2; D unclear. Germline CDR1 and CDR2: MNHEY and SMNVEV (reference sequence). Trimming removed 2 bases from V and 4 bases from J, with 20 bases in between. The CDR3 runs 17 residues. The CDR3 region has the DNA TGTGCCAGCAGTTTAGTAGGGCTCGGGGATAGGGCCTATGGCTACACCTTC. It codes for CASSLVGLGDRAYGYTF.

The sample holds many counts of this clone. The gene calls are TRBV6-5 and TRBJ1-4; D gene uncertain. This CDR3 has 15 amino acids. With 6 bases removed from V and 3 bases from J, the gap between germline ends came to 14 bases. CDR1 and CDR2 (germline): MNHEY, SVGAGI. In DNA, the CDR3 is TGTGCCAGCAGCCGGTCGGGAGTGGCTAATGAAAAACTGTTTTTT. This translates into CASSRSGVANEKLFF.

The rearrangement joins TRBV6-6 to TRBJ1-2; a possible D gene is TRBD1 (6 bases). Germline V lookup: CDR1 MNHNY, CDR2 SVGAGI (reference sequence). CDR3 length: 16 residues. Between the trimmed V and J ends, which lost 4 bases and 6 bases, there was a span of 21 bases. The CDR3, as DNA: TGTGCCAGCAGTTCGTGGCCCGTGGAACAGGGTCATGGCTACACCTTC. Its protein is CASSSWPVEQGHGYTF.

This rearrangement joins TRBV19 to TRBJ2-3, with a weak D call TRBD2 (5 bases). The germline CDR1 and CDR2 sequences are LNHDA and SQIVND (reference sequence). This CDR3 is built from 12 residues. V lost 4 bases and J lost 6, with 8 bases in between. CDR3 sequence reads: CASSTRDDTQYF. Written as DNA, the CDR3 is TGTGCCAGTAGTACCCGGGATGATACGCAGTATTTT.

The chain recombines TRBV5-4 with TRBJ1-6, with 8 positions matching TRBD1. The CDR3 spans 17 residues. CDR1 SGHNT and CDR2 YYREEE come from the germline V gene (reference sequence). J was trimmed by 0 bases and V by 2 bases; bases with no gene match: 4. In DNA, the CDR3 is TGTGCCAGCAGCTTCGACAGGGGTGGCTCCTATAATTCACCCCTCCACTTT. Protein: CASSFDRGGSYNSPLHF.

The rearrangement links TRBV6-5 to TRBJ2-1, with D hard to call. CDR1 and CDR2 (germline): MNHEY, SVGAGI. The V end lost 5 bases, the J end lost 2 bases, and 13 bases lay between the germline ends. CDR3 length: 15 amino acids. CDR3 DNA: TGTGCCAGCAGTATGACAAGTGCCCCCTACAATGAGCAGTTCTTC. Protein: CASSMTSAPYNEQFF.